These T cell receptor beta chains were read from a single sample in a study of blood T cell repertoires in COVID-19. The table came from immunoSEQ multiplex PCR; TCRdb's copy has only in-frame clones and leaves some out. The table records 250,000 to 350,000 clones, 75% to 90% of them present only once. The sample comprised peripheral blood. These receptors originate from a woman aged 45-59 years who had recovered from COVID-19. Both conserved end residues are part of each CDR3. D genes are given only for firm matches.

length: 19; D: TRBD2; V: TRBV4-2; CDR3: CASSQSVGLAGSFRETQYF
length: 15; D: .; V: TRBV5-1; CDR3: CASSLEETLNQPQHF
length: 16; D: .; V: TRBV5-4; CDR3: CASSKRSTGLNTEAFF
length: 15; D: .; V: TRBV6-5; CDR3: CASSYRRGANSPLHF
length: 16; D: TRBD2; V: TRBV19; CDR3: CASSTLFRGGSYEQYF
length: 15; D: .; V: TRBV7-8; CDR3: CASSAAAGRNQPQHF
length: 15; D: TRBD2; V: TRBV9; CDR3: CASSVAGGSYNEQFF
length: 14; D: .; V: TRBV28; CDR3: CASSLGLVAGELFF
length: 15; D: .; V: TRBV3-1/TRBV3-2; CDR3: CASSQVAGIRYEQYF
length: 14; D: TRBD1; V: TRBV6-5; CDR3: CASSKQGPLYGYTF
length: 14; D: TRBD1; V: TRBV29-1; CDR3: CSVSDRGDGYEQYF